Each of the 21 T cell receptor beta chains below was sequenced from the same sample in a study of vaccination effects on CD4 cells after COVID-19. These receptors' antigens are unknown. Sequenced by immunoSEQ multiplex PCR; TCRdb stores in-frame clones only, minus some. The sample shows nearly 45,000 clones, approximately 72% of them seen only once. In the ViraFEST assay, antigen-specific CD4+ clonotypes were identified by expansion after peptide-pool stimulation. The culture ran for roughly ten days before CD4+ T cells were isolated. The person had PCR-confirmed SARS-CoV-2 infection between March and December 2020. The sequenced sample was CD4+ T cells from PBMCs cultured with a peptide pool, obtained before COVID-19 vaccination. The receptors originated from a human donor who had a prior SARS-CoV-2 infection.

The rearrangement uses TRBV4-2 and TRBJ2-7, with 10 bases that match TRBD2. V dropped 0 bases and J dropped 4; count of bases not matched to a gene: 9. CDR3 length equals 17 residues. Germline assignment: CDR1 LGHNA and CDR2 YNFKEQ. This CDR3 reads CASSQDGASGGDYEQYF. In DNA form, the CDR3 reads TGTGCCAGCAGCCAAGATGGAGCCAGCGGGGGGGATTACGAGCAGTACTTC.

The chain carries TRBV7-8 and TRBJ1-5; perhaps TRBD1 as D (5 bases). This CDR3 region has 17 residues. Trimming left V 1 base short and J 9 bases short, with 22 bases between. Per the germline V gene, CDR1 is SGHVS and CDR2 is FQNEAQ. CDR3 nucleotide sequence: TGTGCCAGCAGCTTAGGGACCCAGGGTTCTCCGGTGTGGCCCCAGCATTTT. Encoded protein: CASSLGTQGSPVWPQHF.

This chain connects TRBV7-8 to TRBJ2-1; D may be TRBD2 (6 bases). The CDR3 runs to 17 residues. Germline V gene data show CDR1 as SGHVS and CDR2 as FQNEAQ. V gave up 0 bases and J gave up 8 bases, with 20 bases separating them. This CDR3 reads CASSLAMLRGFLDEQFF. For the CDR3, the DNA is TGTGCCAGCAGCTTAGCAATGCTGCGGGGATTTTTGGATGAGCAGTTCTTC.

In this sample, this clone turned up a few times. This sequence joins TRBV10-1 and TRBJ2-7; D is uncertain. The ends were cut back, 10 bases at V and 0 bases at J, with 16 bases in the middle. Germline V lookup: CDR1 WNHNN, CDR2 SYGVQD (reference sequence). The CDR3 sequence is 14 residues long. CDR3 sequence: CAIPLASYSYEQYF. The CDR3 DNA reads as TGCGCCATCCCCTTGGCTTCTTACTCCTACGAGCAGTACTTC.

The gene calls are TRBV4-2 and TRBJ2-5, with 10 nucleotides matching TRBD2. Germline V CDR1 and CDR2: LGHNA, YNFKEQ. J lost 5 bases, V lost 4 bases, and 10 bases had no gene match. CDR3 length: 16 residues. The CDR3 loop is CASSLGVAGGGETQYF. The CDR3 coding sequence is TGTGCCAGCAGCCTTGGTGTAGCGGGGGGTGGGGAGACCCAGTACTTC.

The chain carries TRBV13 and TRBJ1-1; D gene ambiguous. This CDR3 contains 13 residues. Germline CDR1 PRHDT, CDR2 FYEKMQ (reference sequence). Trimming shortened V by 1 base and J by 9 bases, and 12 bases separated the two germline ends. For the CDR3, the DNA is TGTGCCAGCAGCTTAGTAGCGGCCCCGAAAGCTTTCTTT. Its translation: CASSLVAAPKAFF.

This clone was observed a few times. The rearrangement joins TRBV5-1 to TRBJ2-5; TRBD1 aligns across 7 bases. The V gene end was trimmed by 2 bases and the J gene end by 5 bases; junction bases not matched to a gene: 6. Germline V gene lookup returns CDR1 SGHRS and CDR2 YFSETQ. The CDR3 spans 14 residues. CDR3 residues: CASSFGQGDETQYF. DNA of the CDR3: TGCGCCAGCAGCTTCGGGCAGGGGGACGAGACCCAGTACTTC.

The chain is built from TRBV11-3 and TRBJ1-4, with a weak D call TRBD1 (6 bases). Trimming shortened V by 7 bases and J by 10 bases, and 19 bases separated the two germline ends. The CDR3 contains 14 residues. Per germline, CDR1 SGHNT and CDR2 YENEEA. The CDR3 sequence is CASTQTGGLSKLFF. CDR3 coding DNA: TGTGCCAGCACCCAAACCGGGGGGCTATCAAAACTGTTTTTT.

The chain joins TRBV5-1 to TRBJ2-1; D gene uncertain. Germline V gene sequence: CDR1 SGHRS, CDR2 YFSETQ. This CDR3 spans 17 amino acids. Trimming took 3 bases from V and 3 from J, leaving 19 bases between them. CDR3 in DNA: TGCGCCAGCAGCTACTCACCACTATGGGCAGACTACAATGAGCAGTTCTTC. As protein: CASSYSPLWADYNEQFF.

The CDR3 sequence is CASSQWLRNRGGNQPQHF. CDR3 DNA sequence: TGCGCCAGCAGCCAATGGTTGAGGAATAGGGGAGGCAATCAGCCCCAGCATTTT. The chain carries TRBV4-3 and TRBJ1-5; tentatively, D is TRBD1 (5 bases). Trimming took 2 bases from V and 2 from J, leaving 19 bases between them. Germline V gives CDR1 LGHNA, CDR2 YSLEER. The CDR3 runs 18 residues.

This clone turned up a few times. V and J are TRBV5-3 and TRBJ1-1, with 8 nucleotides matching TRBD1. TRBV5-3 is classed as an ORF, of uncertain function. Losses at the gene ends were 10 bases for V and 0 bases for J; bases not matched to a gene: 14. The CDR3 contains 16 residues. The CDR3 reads CAFIQGAPVMNTEAFF. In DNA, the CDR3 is TGTGCCTTTATCCAGGGGGCGCCTGTAATGAACACTGAAGCTTTCTTT.

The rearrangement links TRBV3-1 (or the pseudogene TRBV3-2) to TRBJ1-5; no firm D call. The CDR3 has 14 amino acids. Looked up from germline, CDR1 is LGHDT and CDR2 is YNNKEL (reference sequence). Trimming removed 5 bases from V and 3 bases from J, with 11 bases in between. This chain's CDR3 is CASSERVSNQPQHF. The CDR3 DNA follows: TGTGCCAGCAGCGAGCGGGTCTCCAATCAGCCCCAGCATTTT.

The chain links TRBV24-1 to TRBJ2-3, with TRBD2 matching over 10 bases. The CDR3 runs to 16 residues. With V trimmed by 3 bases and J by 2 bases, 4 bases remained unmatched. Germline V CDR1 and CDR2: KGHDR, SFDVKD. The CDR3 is CATSDPSGGLTDTQYF. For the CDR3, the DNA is TGTGCCACCAGTGATCCTAGCGGGGGACTCACAGATACGCAGTATTTT.

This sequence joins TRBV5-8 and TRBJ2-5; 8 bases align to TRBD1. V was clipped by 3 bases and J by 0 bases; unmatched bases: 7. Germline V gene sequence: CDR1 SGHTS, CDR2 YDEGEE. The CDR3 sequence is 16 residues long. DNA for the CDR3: TGTGCCAGCAGCTGGGCTCCGACAGGGGACCAAGAGACCCAGTACTTC. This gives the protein CASSWAPTGDQETQYF.

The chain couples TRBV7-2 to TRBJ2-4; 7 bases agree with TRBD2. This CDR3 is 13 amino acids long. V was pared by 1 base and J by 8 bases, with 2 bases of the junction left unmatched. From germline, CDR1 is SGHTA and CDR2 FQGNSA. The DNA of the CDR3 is TGTGCCAGCAGCTTAGGGGGAGGGGACATTCAGTACTTC. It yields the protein CASSLGGGDIQYF.

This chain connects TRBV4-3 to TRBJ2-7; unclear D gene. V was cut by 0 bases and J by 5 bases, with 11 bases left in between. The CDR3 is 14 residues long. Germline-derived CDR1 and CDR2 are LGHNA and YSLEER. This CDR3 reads CASSQDIGFDEQYF. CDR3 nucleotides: TGCGCCAGCAGCCAAGATATAGGTTTCGACGAGCAGTACTTC.

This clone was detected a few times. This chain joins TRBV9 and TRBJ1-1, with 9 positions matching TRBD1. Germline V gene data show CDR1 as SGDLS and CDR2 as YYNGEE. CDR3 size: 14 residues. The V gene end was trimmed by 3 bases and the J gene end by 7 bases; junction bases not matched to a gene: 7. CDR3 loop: CASSASPGQGEAFF. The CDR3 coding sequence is TGTGCCAGCAGCGCCTCGCCGGGACAGGGTGAAGCTTTCTTT. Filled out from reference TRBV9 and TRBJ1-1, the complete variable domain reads DSGVTQTPKHLITATGQRVTLRCSPRSGDLSVYWYQQSLDQGLQFLIQYYNGEERAKGNILERFSAQQFPDLHSELNLSSLELGDSALYFCASSASPGQGEAFFGQGTRLTVV.

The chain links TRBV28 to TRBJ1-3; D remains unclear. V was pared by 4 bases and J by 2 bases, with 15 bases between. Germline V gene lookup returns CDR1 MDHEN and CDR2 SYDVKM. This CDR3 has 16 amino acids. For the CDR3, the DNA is TGTGCCAGCAGTTCCAACGGGCTTTTGGCTGGAAACACCATATATTTT. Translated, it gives CASSSNGLLAGNTIYF.

For the CDR3, the DNA is TGTGCCACCAGCAGAGGGACAGTCAAGACCCAGTACTTC. This translates into CATSRGTVKTQYF. The gene calls are TRBV15 and TRBJ2-5; weak D call: TRBD1 (6 bases). CDR1 LNHNV and CDR2 YYDKDF come from the germline V gene (reference sequence). The CDR3 runs to 13 residues. The ends were cut back, 1 base at V and 6 bases at J, with 9 bases in the middle. The full variable domain, completed using reference TRBV15 and TRBJ2-5, is DAMVIQNPRYQVTQFGKPVTLSCSQTLNHNVMYWYQQKSSQAPKLLFHYYDKDFNNEADTPDNFQSRRPNTSFCFLDIRSPGLGDTAMYLCATSRGTVKTQYFGPGTRLLVL.

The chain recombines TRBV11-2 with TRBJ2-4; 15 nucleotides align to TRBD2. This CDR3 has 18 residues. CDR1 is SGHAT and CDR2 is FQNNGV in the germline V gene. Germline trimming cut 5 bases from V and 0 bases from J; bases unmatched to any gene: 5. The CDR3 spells CASSRRTSGGVAKNIQYF. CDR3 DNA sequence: TGTGCCAGCAGCCGAAGGACTAGCGGGGGGGTAGCCAAAAACATTCAGTACTTC.

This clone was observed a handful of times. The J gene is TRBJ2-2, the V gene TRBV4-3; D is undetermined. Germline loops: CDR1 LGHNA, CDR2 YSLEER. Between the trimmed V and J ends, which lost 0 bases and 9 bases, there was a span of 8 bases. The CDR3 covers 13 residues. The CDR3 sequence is CASSQELERELFF. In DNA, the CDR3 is TGCGCCAGCAGCCAAGAGCTTGAAAGGGAGCTGTTTTTT.